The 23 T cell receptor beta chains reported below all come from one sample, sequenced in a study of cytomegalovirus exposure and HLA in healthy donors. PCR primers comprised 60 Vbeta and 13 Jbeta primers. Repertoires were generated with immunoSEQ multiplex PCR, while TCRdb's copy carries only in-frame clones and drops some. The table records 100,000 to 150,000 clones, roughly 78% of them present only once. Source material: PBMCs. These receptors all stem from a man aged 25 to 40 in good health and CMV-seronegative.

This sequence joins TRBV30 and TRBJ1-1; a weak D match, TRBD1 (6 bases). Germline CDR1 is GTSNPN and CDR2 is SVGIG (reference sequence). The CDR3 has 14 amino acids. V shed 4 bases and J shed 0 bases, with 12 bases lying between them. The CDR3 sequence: CAWNRQGMNTEAFF. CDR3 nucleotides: TGTGCCTGGAACAGGCAGGGGATGAACACTGAAGCTTTCTTT. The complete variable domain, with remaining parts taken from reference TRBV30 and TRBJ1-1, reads SQTIHQWPATLVQPVGSPLSLECTVEGTSNPNLYWYRQAAGRGLQLLFYSVGIGQISSEVPQNLSASRPQDRQFILSSKKLLLSDSGFYLCAWNRQGMNTEAFFGQGTRLTVV.

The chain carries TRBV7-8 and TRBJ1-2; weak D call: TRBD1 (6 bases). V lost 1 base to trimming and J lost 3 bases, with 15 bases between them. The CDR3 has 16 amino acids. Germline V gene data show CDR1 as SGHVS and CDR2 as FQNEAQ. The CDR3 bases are TGTGCCAGCAGCTTAGTCGGGGGGCCTACTGACTATGGCTACACCTTC. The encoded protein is CASSLVGGPTDYGYTF.

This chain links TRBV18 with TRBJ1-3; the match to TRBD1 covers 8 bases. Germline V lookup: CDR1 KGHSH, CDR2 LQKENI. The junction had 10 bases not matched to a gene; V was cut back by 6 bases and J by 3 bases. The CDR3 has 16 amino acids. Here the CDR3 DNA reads TGTGCCAGCTCTCAAGGACAGGGATCGATTGGAAACACCATATATTTT. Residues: CASSQGQGSIGNTIYF.

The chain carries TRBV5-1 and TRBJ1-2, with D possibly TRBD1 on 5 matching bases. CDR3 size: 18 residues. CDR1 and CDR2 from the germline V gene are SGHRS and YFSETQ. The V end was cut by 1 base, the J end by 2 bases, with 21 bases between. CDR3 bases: TGCGCCAGCAGCTTGAGGTCAGGGTCACGGGACTCAAACTATGGCTACACCTTC. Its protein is CASSLRSGSRDSNYGYTF. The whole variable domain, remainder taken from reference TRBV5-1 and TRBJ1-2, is KAGVTQTPRYLIKTRGQQVTLSCSPISGHRSVSWYQQTPGQGLQFLFEYFSETQRNKGNFPGRFSGRQFSNSRSEMNVSTLELGDSALYLCASSLRSGSRDSNYGYTFGSGTRLTVV.

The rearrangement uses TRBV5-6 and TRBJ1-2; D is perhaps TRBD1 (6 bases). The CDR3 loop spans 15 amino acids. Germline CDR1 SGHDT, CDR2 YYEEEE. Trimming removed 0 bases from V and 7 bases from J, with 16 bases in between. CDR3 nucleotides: TGTGCCAGCAGCTTGGAGGGGGGGGTTTTCGCTGGCTACACCTTC. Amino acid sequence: CASSLEGGVFAGYTF.

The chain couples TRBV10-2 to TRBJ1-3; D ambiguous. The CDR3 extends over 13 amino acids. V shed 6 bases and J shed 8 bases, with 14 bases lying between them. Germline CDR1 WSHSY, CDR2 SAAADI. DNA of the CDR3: TGCGCCAGCAGCCGGGAATTTGAGGACACCATATATTTT. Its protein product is CASSREFEDTIYF.

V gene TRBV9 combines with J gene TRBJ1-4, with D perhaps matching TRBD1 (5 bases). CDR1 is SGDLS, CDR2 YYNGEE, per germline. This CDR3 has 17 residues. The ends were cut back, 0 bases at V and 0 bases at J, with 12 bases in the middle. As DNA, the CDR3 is TGTGCCAGCAGCGTAGGCCAGGGTTTCGCAACTAATGAAAAACTGTTTTTT. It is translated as CASSVGQGFATNEKLFF. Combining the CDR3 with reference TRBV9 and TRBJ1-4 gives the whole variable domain DSGVTQTPKHLITATGQRVTLRCSPRSGDLSVYWYQQSLDQGLQFLIQYYNGEERAKGNILERFSAQQFPDLHSELNLSSLELGDSALYFCASSVGQGFATNEKLFFGSGTQLSVL.

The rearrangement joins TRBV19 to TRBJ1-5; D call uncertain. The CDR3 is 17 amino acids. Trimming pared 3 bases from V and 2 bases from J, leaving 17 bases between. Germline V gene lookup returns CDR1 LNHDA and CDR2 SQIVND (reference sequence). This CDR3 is CASSIFSESWGNQPQHF. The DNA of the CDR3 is TGTGCCAGTAGTATCTTTTCGGAGTCCTGGGGCAATCAGCCCCAGCATTTT.

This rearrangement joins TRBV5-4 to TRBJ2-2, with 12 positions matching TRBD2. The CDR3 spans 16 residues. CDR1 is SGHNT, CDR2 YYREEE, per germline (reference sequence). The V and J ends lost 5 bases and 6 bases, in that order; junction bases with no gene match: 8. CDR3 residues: CASRLAGGLFSGELFF. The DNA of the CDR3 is TGTGCCAGCAGGCTAGCGGGGGGGCTCTTCTCCGGGGAGCTGTTTTTT.

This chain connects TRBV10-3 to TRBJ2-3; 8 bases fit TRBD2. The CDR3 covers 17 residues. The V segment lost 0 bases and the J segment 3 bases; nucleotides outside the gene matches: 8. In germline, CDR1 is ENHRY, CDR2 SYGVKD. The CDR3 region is CAISESLRGGYTDTQYF. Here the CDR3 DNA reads TGTGCCATCAGTGAGTCTCTTCGCGGGGGGTATACAGATACGCAGTATTTT.

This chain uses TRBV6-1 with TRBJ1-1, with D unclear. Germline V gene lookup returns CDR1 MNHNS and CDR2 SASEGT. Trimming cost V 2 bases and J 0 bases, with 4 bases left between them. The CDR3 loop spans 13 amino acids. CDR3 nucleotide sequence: TGTGCCAGCAGTGAAACATTGAACACTGAAGCTTTCTTT. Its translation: CASSETLNTEAFF.

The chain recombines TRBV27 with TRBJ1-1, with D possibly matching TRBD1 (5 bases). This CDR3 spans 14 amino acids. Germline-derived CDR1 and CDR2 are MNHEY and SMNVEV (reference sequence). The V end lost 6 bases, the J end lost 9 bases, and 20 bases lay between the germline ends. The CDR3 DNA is TGTGCCAGCAGGCCGTTTTTGGCGGACACACAAGCTTTCTTT. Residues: CASRPFLADTQAFF.

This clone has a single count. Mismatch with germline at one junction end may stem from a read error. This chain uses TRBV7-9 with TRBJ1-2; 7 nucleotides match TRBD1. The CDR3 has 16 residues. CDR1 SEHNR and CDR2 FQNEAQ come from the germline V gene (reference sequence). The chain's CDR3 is CSSSLGRRQGLYGYTF. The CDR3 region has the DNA TGTTCCAGCAGCTTAGGACGTAGACAGGGTTTATATGGCTACACCTTC.

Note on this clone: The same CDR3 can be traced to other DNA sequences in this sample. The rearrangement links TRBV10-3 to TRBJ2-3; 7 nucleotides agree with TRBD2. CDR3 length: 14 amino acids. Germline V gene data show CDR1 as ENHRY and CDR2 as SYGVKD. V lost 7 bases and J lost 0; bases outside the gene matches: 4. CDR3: CAIKAGVSTDTQYF. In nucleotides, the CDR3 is TGTGCCATCAAGGCGGGGGTAAGCACAGATACGCAGTATTTT.

The CDR3 DNA follows: TGTGCCACCAGCAGGACAGGGTCAAATGAAAAACTGTTTTTT. Protein product: CATSRTGSNEKLFF. The rearrangement joins TRBV15 to TRBJ1-4; TRBD1 aligns across 7 bases. CDR3 length equals 14 residues. Per the germline V gene, CDR1 is LNHNV and CDR2 is YYDKDF (reference sequence). J lost 5 bases, V lost 3 bases, and 3 bases had no gene match.

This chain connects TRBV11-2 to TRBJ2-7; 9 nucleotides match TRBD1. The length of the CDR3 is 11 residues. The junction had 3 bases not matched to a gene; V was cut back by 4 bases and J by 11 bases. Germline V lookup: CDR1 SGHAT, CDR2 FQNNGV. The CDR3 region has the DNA TGTGCCAGCAGCTATGGACAGGGGAAGTACTTC. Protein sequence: CASSYGQGKYF.

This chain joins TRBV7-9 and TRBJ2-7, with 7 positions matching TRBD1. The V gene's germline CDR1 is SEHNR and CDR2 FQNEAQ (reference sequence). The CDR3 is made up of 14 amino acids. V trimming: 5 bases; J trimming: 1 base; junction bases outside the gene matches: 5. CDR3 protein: CASSRQGPSYEQYF. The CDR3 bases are TGTGCCAGCAGCCGACAGGGACCTTCCTACGAGCAGTACTTC.

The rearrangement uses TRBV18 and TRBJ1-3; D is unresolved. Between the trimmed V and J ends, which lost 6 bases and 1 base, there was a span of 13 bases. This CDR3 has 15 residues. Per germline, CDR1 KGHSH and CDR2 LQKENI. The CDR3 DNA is TGTGCCAGCTCGGAGGGCTCGGTGTCTGGAAACACCATATATTTT. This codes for CASSEGSVSGNTIYF.

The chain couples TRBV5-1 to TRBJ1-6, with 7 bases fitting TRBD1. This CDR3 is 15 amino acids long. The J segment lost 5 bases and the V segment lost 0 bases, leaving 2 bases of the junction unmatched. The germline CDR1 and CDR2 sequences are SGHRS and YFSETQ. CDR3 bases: TGCGCCAGCAGCTTGGACGGGACAGATAATTCACCCCTCCACTTT. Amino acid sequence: CASSLDGTDNSPLHF.

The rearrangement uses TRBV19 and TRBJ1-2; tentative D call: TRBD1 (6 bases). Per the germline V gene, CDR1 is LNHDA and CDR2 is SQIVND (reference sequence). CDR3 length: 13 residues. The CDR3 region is CASAPDSNYGYTF. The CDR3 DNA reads TGTGCGTCTGCCCCGGACAGTAACTATGGCTACACCTTC.

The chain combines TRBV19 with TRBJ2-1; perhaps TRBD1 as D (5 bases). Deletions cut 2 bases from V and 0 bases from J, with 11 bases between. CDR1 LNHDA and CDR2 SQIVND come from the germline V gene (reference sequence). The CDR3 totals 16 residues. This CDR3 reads CASSIMAGLSYNEQFF. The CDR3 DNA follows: TGTGCCAGTAGTATAATGGCAGGGCTCTCCTACAATGAGCAGTTCTTC.

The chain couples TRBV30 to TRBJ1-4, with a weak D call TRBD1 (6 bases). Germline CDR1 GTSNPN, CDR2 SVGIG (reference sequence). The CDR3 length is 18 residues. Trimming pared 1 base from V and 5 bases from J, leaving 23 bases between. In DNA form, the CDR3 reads TGTGCCTGGAGTGCTCTACCCTTAAGGGCAGGGGAGAATGAAAAACTGTTTTTT. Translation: CAWSALPLRAGENEKLFF.

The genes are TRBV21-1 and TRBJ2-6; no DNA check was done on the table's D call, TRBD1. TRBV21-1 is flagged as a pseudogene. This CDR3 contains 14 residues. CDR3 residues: CASSKHSGANVLTF. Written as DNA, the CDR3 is TGTGCCAGCAGCAAACACTCTGGGGCCAACGTCCTGACTTTC.